Listed below are T cell receptor beta chains from one sample, sequenced in a study of blood T cell repertoires in COVID-19. Here immunoSEQ multiplex PCR was the method, and the copy in TCRdb shows in-frame clones only, minus some. The sample carries under 80,000 clones, 80% to 90% recorded once. Sequenced material: peripheral blood. These receptors originate from a man in his sixties or seventies with active or convalescent COVID-19. Both conserved end residues are trimmed from each CDR3. Expanded clones get a size class; other rows say once, few or many, or leave the size out.

v_gene: TRBV27
len: 12
abundance: -
CDR3aa: ASHHAGSTGELF

v_gene: TRBV4-3
len: 14
abundance: -
CDR3aa: ASSQSWTGGGNEQF

v_gene: TRBV21-1
len: 16
abundance: -
CDR3aa: ASSNPGLADFSYNEQF

v_gene: TRBV7-7
len: 12
abundance: -
CDR3aa: ASSPGLVNGEQF

v_gene: TRBV28
len: 13
abundance: -
CDR3aa: ASSSPGQALGKLF

v_gene: TRBV9
len: 10
abundance: -
CDR3aa: ASSGTGNEQF

v_gene: TRBV4-3
len: 15
abundance: -
CDR3aa: ASSQMTSGSRTGELF

v_gene: TRBV7-9
len: 13
abundance: once
CDR3aa: ASSFGFGGNYEQF

v_gene: TRBV6-5
len: 12
abundance: -
CDR3aa: ASSYRGRNQPQH

v_gene: TRBV18
len: 10
abundance: -
CDR3aa: ASSPSQDTQY

v_gene: TRBV7-3
len: 11
abundance: few
CDR3aa: ASSITGGYEQY

v_gene: TRBV28
len: 15
abundance: -
CDR3aa: ASTRGGGFGPYNEQF

v_gene: TRBV6-5
len: 12
abundance: -
CDR3aa: ASSYRGLRETQY

v_gene: TRBV6-1
len: 16
abundance: -
CDR3aa: ASSESSIAGGMADTQY

v_gene: TRBV27
len: 14
abundance: -
CDR3aa: ASKLETAGTNSPLH

v_gene: TRBV6-5
len: 11
abundance: -
CDR3aa: ASGGNSNQPQH

v_gene: TRBV6-5
len: 12
abundance: once
CDR3aa: ASRPRAGTGEAF

v_gene: TRBV6-5
len: 10
abundance: -
CDR3aa: ASVLVNTEAF

v_gene: TRBV7-2
len: 13
abundance: -
CDR3aa: ASSLVRTAGNTIY

v_gene: TRBV10-3
len: 12
abundance: -
CDR3aa: AITTTPRDTEAF

v_gene: TRBV6-6
len: 13
abundance: -
CDR3aa: ASSQDRQVMGGYT

v_gene: TRBV18
len: 15
abundance: -
CDR3aa: ASSPLTGRGAHEKLF

v_gene: TRBV19
len: 14
abundance: -
CDR3aa: ASSSGTSGRPNEQF

v_gene: TRBV5-1
len: 15
abundance: -
CDR3aa: ASSFLSSGYSYNEQF

v_gene: TRBV18
len: 12
abundance: -
CDR3aa: ASSPQTGETEAF

v_gene: TRBV19
len: 16
abundance: -
CDR3aa: ASSIGQKRGGINQPQH

v_gene: TRBV30
len: 12
abundance: -
CDR3aa: AWRGGQGSYGYT

v_gene: TRBV19
len: 13
abundance: -
CDR3aa: ASSRAFLAAYGYT

v_gene: TRBV3-1/TRBV3-2
len: 13
abundance: -
CDR3aa: ASSRISGLAAEQF

v_gene: TRBV5-6
len: 10
abundance: -
CDR3aa: ASSFSRYEQY

v_gene: TRBV29-1
len: 12
abundance: -
CDR3aa: SAQTGGSVYEQY

v_gene: TRBV18
len: 13
abundance: -
CDR3aa: ASSPPDRAKNIQY

v_gene: TRBV29-1
len: 12
abundance: -
CDR3aa: SVTRTGGVNIQY

v_gene: TRBV19
len: 12
abundance: -
CDR3aa: ASSIQGAVDGYT

v_gene: TRBV5-1
len: 12
abundance: -
CDR3aa: ASGQGQGVTEAF

v_gene: TRBV2
len: 12
abundance: -
CDR3aa: AGRGNRNNSPLH

v_gene: TRBV19
len: 15
abundance: -
CDR3aa: ASRPSTGQGSGTEAF

v_gene: TRBV7-2
len: 12
abundance: -
CDR3aa: ASSSGTNQETQY

v_gene: TRBV28
len: 12
abundance: -
CDR3aa: ASSLMEGSTEAF

v_gene: TRBV7-9
len: 11
abundance: once
CDR3aa: ASSRGLQETQY

v_gene: TRBV7-2
len: 13
abundance: -
CDR3aa: ASSPNSGTTYEQY

v_gene: TRBV4-2
len: 14
abundance: -
CDR3aa: ASSPGKGEMNTEAF

v_gene: TRBV9
len: 14
abundance: -
CDR3aa: ASSVVGSGMYNEQF

v_gene: TRBV28
len: 12
abundance: -
CDR3aa: ASSTAGADQPQH

v_gene: TRBV6-1
len: 11
abundance: -
CDR3aa: ASSETGPYEQY

v_gene: TRBV28
len: 14
abundance: -
CDR3aa: ASSPPGGATNEKLF

v_gene: TRBV2
len: 11
abundance: -
CDR3aa: ASNQRESETQY